Reported below is one T cell receptor beta chain. V dropped 7 bases and J dropped 8; count of bases not matched to a gene: 10. Germline CDR1 reads LNHDA; CDR2 reads SQIVND (reference sequence). The CDR3 covers 14 residues. The data originate from a study of blood T cell repertoires in COVID-19. Overall study context: Material from acute and convalescent COVID-19 was sourced from the United States, Italy and Spain. PBMCs, B-cell-depleted T cells, or T cells were the source of the cDNA or gDNA that made up the material.

Source study methods: Quantification of nucleated cells was approximated via reference gene primer amplification. Method: immunoSEQ multiplex PCR; TCRdb's copy keeps in-frame clones and lacks some. V and J calls and clone size are copied from that table; D and trimming were computed from the DNA. The sample records under 150,000 clones, around 82% being singletons. This sequence was found in a man older than 75 with active or convalescent COVID-19. The rearrangement links TRBV19 to TRBJ2-1; 8 positions agree with TRBD2. Sample: peripheral blood. CDR3 DNA: TGTGCCAGTACGATGGGACTAGGGGTTGATGAGCAGTTCTTC. Amino acid sequence: CASTMGLGVDEQFF.